This TCR beta chain was found in a study of T cell responses to AZD1222 COVID-19 vaccine (dated by TCRdb to about 2021). In the study overall: AZD1222 recipients given second doses at about 4 weeks or at about 12 weeks were pooled, since spike-specific TCR depth and breadth were not found to differ between the two schedules. TCR sequencing covered 230 to 250 trial participants: about 210 given two doses of AZD1222 and about 26 given two doses of MenACWY control vaccine. Trial participants were enrolled by age into subgroups of 18-55, 56-69 and 70-plus years, and roughly 160, 29 and 62 TCR-sequenced participants, respectively, were included in these subgroups.

Notes on this clone: Its specific antigen is unknown. Qualities for individual bases were not recorded, and no much larger clone is one base off.

At the junction V is shortened by 4 bases and J by 2 bases, with 9 bases in between. Including the terminal cysteine and phenylalanine, the CDR3 comprises 13 residues. CDR3 DNA only is kept here, 39 bases in frame from base 1. CDR1 and CDR2 are drawn from the germline V gene (reference sequence): MNHEY, SMNVEV. The time point label of this sample denotes: baseline before first vaccination. Vaccinee samples came from UK trials COV001 and COV002, including a single-blind randomized controlled phase 2/3 trial of AZD1222 (ChAdOx1 nCoV-19) in healthy adults. For TCRbeta chain sequencing, PBMC samples from trial participants were taken at day 0 and at day 28 after the second dose. Beyond this particular receptor, the publication reports: Nearly half of unique spike-specific TCRs reportedly recognized epitopes outside regions mutated in the B.1.351 and B.1.1.7 variants. The whole spike protein was spanned by vaccine-associated CD4 TCRs, and dominant responses were seen in regions 160-218 and 743-854. The 56-69-year group was small, and its depth increase did not reach significance, likely because of low power. Conclusions about previously exposed vaccinees were limited because only a handful of AZD1222 recipients were SARS-CoV-2 seropositive at baseline. Most participants were white British and females outnumbered males, and the authors suggested that clonal diversity may have been underestimated. After two AZD1222 doses, spike-specific TCR breadth and depth were significantly higher than at day 0 and than in MenACWY recipients. No day 14 peak-response samples were available, so repertoires were characterized only after the peak T cell response.

The CDR3 regions of human TCRbeta chains were analyzed by immunosequencing. The authors processed their data as follows. Repertoire TCRs were matched against a reference library of SARS-CoV-2-specific TCRs generated with the MIRA antigen-specificity platform. Breadth meant the fraction of unique TCRs that were SARS-CoV-2-associated, whereas depth meant the fraction of total T cells that were SARS-CoV-2-associated. Using the MIRA data, each spike-specific TCR was assigned both to the spike region to which the TCR was reactive and to a CD4 or CD8 class. Log10-transformed breadth and depth values were compared by one-way ANOVA with Sidak's multiple comparisons tests. The immuneACCESS repertoire file appears here via TCRdb, limited to in-frame rearrangements. These files lack a portion of the clones; in checked studies, under half of the deficit traces to unresolved V genes, and the cause of the others is not known. V and J calls and clone size are copied from that table; D and trimming were computed from the DNA. The sample profile shows about 140,000 clones; around 90% of them were found once. The top ten clones comprise approximately 1.7% of the sample.

The sequencing here drew on peripheral blood, taken on day 0 of AZD1222 vaccination. This receptor was obtained from an adult in good health. The chain is encoded by TRBV27 joined to TRBJ2-7; the D segment cannot be called with confidence. The nucleotides are TGTGCCAGCAGTTACACGTACCCCTACGAGCAGTACTTC. It translates as CASSYTYPYEQYF.